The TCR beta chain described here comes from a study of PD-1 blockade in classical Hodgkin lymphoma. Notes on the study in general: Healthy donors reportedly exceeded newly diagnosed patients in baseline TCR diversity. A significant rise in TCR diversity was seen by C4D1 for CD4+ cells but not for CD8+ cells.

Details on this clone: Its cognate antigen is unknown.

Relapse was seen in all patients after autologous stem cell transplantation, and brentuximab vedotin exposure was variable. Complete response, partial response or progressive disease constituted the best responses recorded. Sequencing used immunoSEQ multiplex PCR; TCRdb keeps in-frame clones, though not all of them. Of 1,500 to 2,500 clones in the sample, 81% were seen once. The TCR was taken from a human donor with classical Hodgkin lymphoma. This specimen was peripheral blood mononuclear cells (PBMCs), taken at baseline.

The CDR3 loop reads CASSADVGGNNQPQHF. The CDR3, as DNA: TGTGCCAGCAGCGCCGATGTGGGAGGGAACAATCAGCCCCAGCATTTT. The chain couples TRBV9 to TRBJ1-5; D remains ambiguous. Trimming stripped 3 bases from V and 3 bases from J, with 16 bases between. This CDR3 spans 16 amino acids. Germline V gene lookup returns CDR1 SGDLS and CDR2 YYNGEE.